This TCR beta chain was sequenced during a study of blood T cell repertoires in COVID-19 (TCRdb year 2020). Regarding the study in general: The collaborator samples originated in the United States, Italy and Spain and spanned the acute and convalescent phases of COVID-19. Subjects who had been exposed to COVID-19, were actively infected with it, or had recovered from it provided the deeply sampled blood TCRbeta repertoires that made up the dataset. A freely available public database, intended as a resource for researchers studying the immune response to SARS-CoV-2, is where the repertoires were released. Samples came from the ongoing ImmuneRACE study (first 160 participants) plus 1,254 subjects from 6 global collaborators. HLA class I and class II types, where available, came from metadata supplied by the sample provider rather than from assay-based typing. The sample metadata nearly always contained a de-identified subject ID, COVID-19 status, age in years and sex. The prospective study material was composed of cDNA or gDNA derived from T cells, B-cell-depleted T cells, or PBMCs. The paper's findings and limits, for the study overall: The amount of clinical and demographic metadata varied by source and participant and was provided uncurated.

Relative to germline, V is missing 0 bases and J is missing 2 bases, with 2 bases of the junction outside any gene match. Including the terminal cysteine and phenylalanine, the CDR3 comprises 15 residues. CDR3 DNA only is kept here, 45 bases in frame from base 1. The germline V gene encodes CDR1 SGHRS and CDR2 YFSETQ. A word on this clone: The clone's antigen remains unknown. No quality values exist for individual bases; no much larger clone is one base distant.

TCRbeta CDR3 regions were amplified from genomic DNA using the immunoSEQ Assay, a bias-controlled multiplex PCR. Per the original workflow: The number of nucleated cells in each sample was estimated from the amplification of reference gene primers within the assay. To quantify the absolute abundance of each unique TCRbeta CDR3 rearrangement, sequence reads were collapsed and filtered. For each sample, productive Simpson clonality was calculated by taking the square root of Simpson's diversity index across productive rearrangements. TCRdb provides this immuneACCESS table in a form limited to in-frame rearrangements. Some clones are lacking; in checked studies, under half of them reflect an unresolved V gene, and why the rest are absent is not known. For V, J and clone size, that table is used; D and trimming come from the DNA. The sample profile shows around 250,000 clones; around 83% of them were found once. The leading ten clones occupy 3.4% of the sample.

Collaborating institutions collected whole blood in K2EDTA tubes following their own protocols. For TCRbeta analysis, collaborators shipped samples as frozen whole blood, isolated PBMCs, or DNA extracted from either of those sample types. Recombination joined TRBV5-1 with TRBJ2-7; a stretch of 10 junction bases matches TRBD1. The receptor's source is a woman aged 18-29 years with acute or convalescent COVID-19. The material sequenced was peripheral blood. The DNA sequence reads TGCGCCAGCAGCTTGGAGGGACAGGGGCCCTACGAGCAGTACTTC. This sequence encodes CASSLEGQGPYEQYF.